This T cell receptor (beta chain) was captured in a study of T cell responses to AZD1222 COVID-19 vaccine. Study conclusions and caveats: Mostly white British, mostly female donors; authors suggested clonal diversity may be underestimated.

In germline, CDR1 is SGDLS, CDR2 YYNGEE. With V trimmed by 4 bases and J by 3 bases, 15 bases remained unmatched. This CDR3 comprises 18 residues. Only in-frame clones appear in the TCRdb table, and some are missing; sequencing was by immunoSEQ multiplex PCR. The data show over 110,000 clones, about 90% seen once. In the case of this clone: The antigen remains undetermined.

The chain combines TRBV9 with TRBJ2-5, with 10 bases aligning to TRBD2. This TCR was recovered from an adult who received the AZD1222 COVID-19 vaccine. This material consisted of peripheral blood, taken 28 days after the second AZD1222 dose. CDR3: CASSPGGLAVRGEETQYF. The CDR3, as DNA: TGTGCCAGCAGCCCCGGAGGACTAGCGGTCCGAGGGGAAGAGACCCAGTACTTC.